This record covers a single TCR beta chain. V was clipped by 6 bases and J by 3 bases, with 18 bases between them. The CDR3 is made up of 15 amino acids. CDR1 is SGDLS and CDR2 is YYNGEE in the germline V gene. This record comes from a study of blood T cell repertoires in COVID-19. Generated by immunoSEQ multiplex PCR, the TCRdb table keeps only in-frame clones and is missing some. The repertoire holds nearly 250,000 clones, with about 84% as singletons. The receptor was isolated from a woman aged 45-59 years who had recovered from COVID-19. The chain couples TRBV9 to TRBJ1-2; weak D call: TRBD1 (6 bases). Specimen: PBMCs or T cells enriched from blood (not recorded which). Here the CDR3 reads CASTLTPQGDYGYTF. CDR3 nucleotide sequence: TGTGCCAGCACCCTTACCCCACAGGGCGACTATGGCTACACCTTC. Complete variable domain (other parts from reference TRBV9 and TRBJ1-2): DSGVTQTPKHLITATGQRVTLRCSPRSGDLSVYWYQQSLDQGLQFLIQYYNGEERAKGNILERFSAQQFPDLHSELNLSSLELGDSALYFCASTLTPQGDYGYTFGSGTRLTVV.